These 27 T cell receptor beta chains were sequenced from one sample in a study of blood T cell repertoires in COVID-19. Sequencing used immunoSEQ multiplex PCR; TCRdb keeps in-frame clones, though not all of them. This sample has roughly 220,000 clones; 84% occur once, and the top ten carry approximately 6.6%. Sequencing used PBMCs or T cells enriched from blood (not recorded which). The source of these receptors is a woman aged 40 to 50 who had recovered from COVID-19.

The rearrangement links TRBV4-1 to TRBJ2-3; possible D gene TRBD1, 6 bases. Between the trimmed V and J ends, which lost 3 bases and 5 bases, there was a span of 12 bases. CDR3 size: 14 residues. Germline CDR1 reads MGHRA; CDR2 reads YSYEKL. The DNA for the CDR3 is TGCGCCAGCAGCCAGGGGAGACAGGTAGATACGCAGTATTTT. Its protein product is CASSQGRQVDTQYF.

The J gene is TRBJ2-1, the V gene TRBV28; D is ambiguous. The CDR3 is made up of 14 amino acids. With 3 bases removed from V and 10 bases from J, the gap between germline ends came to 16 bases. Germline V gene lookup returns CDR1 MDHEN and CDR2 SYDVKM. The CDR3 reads CASSFPNSVREQFF. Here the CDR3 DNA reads TGTGCCAGCAGTTTCCCAAACTCGGTCAGGGAGCAGTTCTTC.

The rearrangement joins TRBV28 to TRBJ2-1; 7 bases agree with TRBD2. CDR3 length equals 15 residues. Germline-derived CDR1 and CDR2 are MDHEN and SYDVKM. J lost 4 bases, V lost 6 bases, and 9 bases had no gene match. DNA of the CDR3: TGTGCCAGCAGCACAGCGGGACTGAGTTACAATGAGCAGTTCTTC. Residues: CASSTAGLSYNEQFF.

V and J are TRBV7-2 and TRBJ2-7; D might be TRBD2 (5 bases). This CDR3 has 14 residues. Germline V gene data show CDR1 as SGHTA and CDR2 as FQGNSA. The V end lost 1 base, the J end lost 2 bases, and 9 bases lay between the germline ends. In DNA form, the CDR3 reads TGTGCCAGCAGCTTAGTCCGGGGAACCTACGAGCAGTACTTC. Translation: CASSLVRGTYEQYF.

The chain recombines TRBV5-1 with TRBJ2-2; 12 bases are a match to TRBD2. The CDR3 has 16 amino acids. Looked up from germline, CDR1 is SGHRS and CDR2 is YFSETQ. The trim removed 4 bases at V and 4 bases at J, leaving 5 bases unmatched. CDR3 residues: CASSPGTSGFTGELFF. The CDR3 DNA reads TGCGCCAGCAGCCCAGGGACTAGCGGGTTCACCGGGGAGCTGTTTTTT.

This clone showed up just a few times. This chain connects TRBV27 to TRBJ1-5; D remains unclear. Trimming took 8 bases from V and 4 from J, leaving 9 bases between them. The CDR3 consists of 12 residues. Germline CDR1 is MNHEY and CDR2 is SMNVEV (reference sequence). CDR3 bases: TGTGCCAGCGGGGAGGGAAATCAGCCCCAGCATTTT. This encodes CASGEGNQPQHF.

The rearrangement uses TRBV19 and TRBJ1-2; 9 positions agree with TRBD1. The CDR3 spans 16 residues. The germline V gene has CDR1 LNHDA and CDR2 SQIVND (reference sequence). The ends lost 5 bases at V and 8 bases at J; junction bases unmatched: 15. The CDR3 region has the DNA TGTGCCAGTAGTGCGGGGACAGGGACCAATCCGTCGGGCTACACCTTC. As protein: CASSAGTGTNPSGYTF.

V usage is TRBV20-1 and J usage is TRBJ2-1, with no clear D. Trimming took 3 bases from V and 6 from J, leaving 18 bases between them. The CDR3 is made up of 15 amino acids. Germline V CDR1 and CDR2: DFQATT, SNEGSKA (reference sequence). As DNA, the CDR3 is TGCAGTGCTAGTTCGGAGCCTTCGAACCCCAATGAGCAGTTCTTC. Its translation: CSASSEPSNPNEQFF.

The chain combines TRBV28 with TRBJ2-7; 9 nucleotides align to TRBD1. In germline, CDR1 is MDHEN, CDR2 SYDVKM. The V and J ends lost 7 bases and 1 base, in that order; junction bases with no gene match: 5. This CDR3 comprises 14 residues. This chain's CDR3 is CASIIDRGSYEQYF. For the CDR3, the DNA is TGTGCCAGCATTATAGACAGGGGGTCCTACGAGCAGTACTTC.

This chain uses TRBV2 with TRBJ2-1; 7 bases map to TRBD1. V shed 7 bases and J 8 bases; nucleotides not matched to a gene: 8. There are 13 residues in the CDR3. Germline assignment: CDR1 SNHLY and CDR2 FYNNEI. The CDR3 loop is CASNLQGFDEQFF. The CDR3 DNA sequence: TGTGCCAGCAACCTACAGGGGTTCGATGAGCAGTTCTTC.

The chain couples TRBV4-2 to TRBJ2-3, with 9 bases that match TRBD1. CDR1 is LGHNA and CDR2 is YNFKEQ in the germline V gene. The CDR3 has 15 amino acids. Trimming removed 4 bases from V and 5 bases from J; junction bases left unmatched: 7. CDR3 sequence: CASSPLQGAGDTQYF. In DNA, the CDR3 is TGTGCCAGCAGCCCCCTACAGGGGGCAGGAGATACGCAGTATTTT.

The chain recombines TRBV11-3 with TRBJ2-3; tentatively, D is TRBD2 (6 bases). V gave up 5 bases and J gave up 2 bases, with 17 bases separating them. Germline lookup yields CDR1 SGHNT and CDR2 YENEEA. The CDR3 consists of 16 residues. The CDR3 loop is CASSRRPEGLTDTQYF. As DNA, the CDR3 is TGTGCCAGCAGCCGACGACCGGAGGGGCTCACAGATACGCAGTATTTT.

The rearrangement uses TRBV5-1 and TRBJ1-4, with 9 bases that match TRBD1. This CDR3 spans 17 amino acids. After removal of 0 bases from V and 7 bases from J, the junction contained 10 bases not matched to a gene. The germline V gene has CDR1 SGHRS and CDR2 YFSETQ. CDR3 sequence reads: CASSLVARTGAGEKLFF. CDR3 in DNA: TGCGCCAGCAGCTTGGTCGCCAGGACAGGGGCAGGTGAAAAACTGTTTTTT.

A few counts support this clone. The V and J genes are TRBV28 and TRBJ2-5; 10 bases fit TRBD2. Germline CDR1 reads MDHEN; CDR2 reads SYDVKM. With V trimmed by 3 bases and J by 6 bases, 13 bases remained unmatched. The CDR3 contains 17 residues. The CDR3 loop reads CASSFQSLAGVRKTQYF. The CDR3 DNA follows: TGTGCCAGCAGTTTCCAATCGCTAGCGGGAGTTAGAAAGACCCAGTACTTC.

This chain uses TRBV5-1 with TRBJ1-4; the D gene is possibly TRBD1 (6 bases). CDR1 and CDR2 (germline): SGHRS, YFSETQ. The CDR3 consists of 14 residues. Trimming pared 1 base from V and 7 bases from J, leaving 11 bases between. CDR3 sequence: CASSLTGMGEKLFF. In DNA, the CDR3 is TGCGCCAGCAGCTTGACAGGGATGGGTGAAAAACTGTTTTTT.

The CDR3 here is CASSYAGGPDGELFF. The CDR3 DNA is TGTGCCAGCAGCTACGCGGGAGGGCCGGACGGGGAGCTGTTTTTT. The chain has TRBV11-2 and TRBJ2-2; 9 nucleotides align to TRBD2. CDR3 length equals 15 residues. V gave up 4 bases and J gave up 7 bases; unmatched junction bases: 7. Germline-derived CDR1 and CDR2 are SGHAT and FQNNGV.

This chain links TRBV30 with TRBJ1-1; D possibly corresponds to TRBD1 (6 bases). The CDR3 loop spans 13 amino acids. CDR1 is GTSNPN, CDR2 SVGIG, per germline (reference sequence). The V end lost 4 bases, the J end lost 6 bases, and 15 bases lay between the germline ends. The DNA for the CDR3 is TGTGCCTGGACCTTACAGGGTAGGGCTGAAGCTTTCTTT. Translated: CAWTLQGRAEAFF.

The CDR3, as DNA: TGTGCCAGCAGTGCCTATCTACAGGGCTCGCGACAGCCCCAGCATTTT. Protein: CASSAYLQGSRQPQHF. The chain has TRBV6-1 and TRBJ1-5, with a tentative D call TRBD1 (6 bases). This CDR3 region has 16 residues. Trimming pared 4 bases from V and 7 bases from J, leaving 20 bases between. Germline CDR1 reads MNHNS; CDR2 reads SASEGT.

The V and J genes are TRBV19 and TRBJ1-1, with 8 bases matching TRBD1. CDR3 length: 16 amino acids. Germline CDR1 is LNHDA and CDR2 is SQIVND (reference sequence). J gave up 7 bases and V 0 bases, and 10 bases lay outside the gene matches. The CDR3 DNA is TGTGCCAGTAGTATAGATCCGACAGGGGCGGCGGGTGAAGCTTTCTTT. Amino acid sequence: CASSIDPTGAAGEAFF.

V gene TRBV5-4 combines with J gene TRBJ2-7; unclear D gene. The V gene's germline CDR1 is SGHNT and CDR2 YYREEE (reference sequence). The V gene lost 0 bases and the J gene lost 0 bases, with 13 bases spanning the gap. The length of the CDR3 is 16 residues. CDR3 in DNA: TGTGCCAGCAGCTTGGCCACTAACCCCTACTCCTACGAGCAGTACTTC. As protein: CASSLATNPYSYEQYF. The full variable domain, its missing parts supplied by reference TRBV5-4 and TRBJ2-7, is ETGVTQSPTHLIKTRGQQVTLRCSSQSGHNTVSWYQQALGQGPQFIFQYYREEENGRGNFPPRFSGLQFPNYSSELNVNALELDDSALYLCASSLATNPYSYEQYFGPGTRLTVT.

Written as DNA, the CDR3 is TGTGCCACCAGCACGCAACGGGGTCCGAAGACCCAGTACTTC. Residues: CATSTQRGPKTQYF. V gene TRBV15 combines with J gene TRBJ2-5; D is perhaps TRBD2 (5 bases). Trimming took off 4 bases at V and 6 bases at J, with 15 bases between the two ends. The CDR3 totals 14 residues. CDR1 LNHNV and CDR2 YYDKDF come from the germline V gene (reference sequence).

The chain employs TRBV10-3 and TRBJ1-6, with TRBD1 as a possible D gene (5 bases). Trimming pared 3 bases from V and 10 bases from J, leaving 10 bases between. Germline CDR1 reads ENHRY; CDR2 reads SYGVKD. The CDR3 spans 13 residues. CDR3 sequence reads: CAISDRVGSPLHF. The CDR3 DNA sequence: TGTGCCATCAGTGACAGGGTGGGCTCACCCCTCCACTTT.

DNA for the CDR3: TGTGCCAGCAGCAAAGTTCGAGACAGGGCTGCGGGTAATGAGCAGTTCTTC. Encoded protein: CASSKVRDRAAGNEQFF. V usage is TRBV21-1 and J usage is TRBJ2-1; TRBD1, the table's D call, was not compared with the DNA. TRBV21-1 is a documented pseudogene. The CDR3 loop spans 17 amino acids.

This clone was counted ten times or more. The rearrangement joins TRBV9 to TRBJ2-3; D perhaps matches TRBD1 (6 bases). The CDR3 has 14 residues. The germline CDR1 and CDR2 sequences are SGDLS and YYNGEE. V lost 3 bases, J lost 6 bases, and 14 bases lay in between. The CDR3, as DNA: TGTGCCAGCAGCGATAGGGGGAGTATGGATACGCAGTATTTT. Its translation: CASSDRGSMDTQYF.

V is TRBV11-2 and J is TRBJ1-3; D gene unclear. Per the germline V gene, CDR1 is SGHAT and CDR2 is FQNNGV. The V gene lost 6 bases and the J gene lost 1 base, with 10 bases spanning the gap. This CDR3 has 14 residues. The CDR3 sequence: CASRIDISGNTIYF. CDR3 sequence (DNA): TGTGCCAGCAGGATTGACATTTCTGGAAACACCATATATTTT.

The CDR3 is CASSILAGGDTQYF. The CDR3 DNA reads TGTGCCAGTAGTATACTAGCGGGGGGAGATACGCAGTATTTT. The chain carries TRBV19 and TRBJ2-3; 11 nucleotides align to TRBD2. Germline-derived CDR1 and CDR2 are LNHDA and SQIVND (reference sequence). The J segment lost 5 bases and the V segment lost 2 bases, leaving 0 bases of the junction unmatched. The CDR3 runs 14 residues. The full variable domain, in which reference TRBV19 and TRBJ2-3 provide the parts outside the CDR3, is DGGITQSPKYLFRKEGQNVTLSCEQNLNHDAMYWYRQDPGQGLRLIYYSQIVNDFQKGDIAEGYSVSREKKESFPLTVTSAQKNPTAFYLCASSILAGGDTQYFGPGTRLTVL.

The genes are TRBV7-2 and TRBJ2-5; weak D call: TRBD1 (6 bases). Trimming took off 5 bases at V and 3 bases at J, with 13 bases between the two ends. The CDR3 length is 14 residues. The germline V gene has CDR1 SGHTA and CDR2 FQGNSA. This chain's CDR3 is CASSPGDQKETQYF. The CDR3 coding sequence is TGTGCCAGCAGCCCAGGGGACCAAAAAGAGACCCAGTACTTC.